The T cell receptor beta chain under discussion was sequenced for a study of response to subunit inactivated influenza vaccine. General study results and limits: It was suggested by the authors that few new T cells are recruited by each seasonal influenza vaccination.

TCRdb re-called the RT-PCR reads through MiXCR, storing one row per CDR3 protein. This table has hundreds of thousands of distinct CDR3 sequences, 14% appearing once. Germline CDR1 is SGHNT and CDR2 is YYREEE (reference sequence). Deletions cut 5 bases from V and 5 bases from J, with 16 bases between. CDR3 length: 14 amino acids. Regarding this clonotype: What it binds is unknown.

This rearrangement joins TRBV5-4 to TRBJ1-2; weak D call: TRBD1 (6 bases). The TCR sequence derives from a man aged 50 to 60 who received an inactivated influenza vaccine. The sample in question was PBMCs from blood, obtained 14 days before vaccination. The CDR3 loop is CASSPATGAYGYTF. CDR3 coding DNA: TGTGCCAGCAGTCCAGCGACAGGAGCTTATGGCTACACCTTC.